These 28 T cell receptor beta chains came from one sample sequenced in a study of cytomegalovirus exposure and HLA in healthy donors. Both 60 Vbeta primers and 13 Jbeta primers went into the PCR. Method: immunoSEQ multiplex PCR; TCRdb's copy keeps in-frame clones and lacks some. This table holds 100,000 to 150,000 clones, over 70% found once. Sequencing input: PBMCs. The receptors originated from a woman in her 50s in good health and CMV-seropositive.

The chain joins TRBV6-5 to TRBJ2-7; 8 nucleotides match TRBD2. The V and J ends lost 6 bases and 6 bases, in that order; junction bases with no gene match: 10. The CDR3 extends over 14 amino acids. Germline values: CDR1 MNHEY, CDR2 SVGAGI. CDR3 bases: TGTGCCAGCAGACCCGGGACTAGGGAGGGCGAGCAGTACTTC. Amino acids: CASRPGTREGEQYF.

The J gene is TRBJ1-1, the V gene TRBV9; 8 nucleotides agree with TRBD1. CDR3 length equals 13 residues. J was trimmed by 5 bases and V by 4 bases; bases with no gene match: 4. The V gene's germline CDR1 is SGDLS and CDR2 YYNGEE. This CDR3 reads CASSQGAGTEAFF. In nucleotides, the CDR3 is TGTGCCAGCAGCCAGGGGGCCGGGACTGAAGCTTTCTTT.

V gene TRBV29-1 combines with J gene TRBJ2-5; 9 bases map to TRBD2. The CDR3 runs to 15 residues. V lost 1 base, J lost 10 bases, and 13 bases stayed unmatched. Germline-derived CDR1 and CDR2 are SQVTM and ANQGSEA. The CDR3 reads CSVEGGGAREFGQYF. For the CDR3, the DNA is TGCAGCGTTGAAGGCGGGGGGGCCCGAGAGTTCGGCCAGTACTTC.

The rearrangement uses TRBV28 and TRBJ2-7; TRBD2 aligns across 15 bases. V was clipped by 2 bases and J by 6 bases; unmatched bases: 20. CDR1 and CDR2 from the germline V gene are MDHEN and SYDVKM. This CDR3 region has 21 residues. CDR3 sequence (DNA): TGTGCCAGCAGTTTAATCGGCCCAGGGGGCAGGACTAGCGGGAGGGCCGGCGAGCAGTACTTC. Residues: CASSLIGPGGRTSGRAGEQYF.

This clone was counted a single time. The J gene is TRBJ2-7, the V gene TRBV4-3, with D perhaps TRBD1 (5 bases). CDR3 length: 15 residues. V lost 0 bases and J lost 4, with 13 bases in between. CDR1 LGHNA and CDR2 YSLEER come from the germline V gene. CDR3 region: CASSQDRARTYEQYF. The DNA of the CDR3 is TGCGCCAGCAGCCAAGATCGGGCCAGGACATACGAGCAGTACTTC.

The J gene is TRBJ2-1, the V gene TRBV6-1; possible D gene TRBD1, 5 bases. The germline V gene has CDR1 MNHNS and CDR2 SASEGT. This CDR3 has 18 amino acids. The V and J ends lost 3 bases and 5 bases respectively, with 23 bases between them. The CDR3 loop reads CASSDLGVAGSSNNEQFF. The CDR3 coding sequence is TGTGCCAGCAGTGACCTTGGGGTCGCAGGGTCCTCAAACAATGAGCAGTTCTTC.

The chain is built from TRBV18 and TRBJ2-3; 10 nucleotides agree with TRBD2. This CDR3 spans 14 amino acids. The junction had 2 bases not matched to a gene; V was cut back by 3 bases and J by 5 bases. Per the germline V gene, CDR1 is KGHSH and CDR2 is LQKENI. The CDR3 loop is CASSPGLARDTQYF. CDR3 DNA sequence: TGTGCCAGCTCACCGGGACTAGCGAGAGATACGCAGTATTTT. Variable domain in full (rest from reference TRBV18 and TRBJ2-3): NAGVMQNPRHLVRRRGQEARLRCSPMKGHSHVYWYRQLPEEGLKFMVYLQKENIIDESGMPKERFSAEFPKEGPSILRIQQVVRGDSAAYFCASSPGLARDTQYFGPGTRLTVL.

Here the CDR3 reads CASSSERGGLSDTQYF. The DNA of the CDR3 is TGTGCCAGCAGCTCAGAGCGGGGGGGCTTGTCAGATACGCAGTATTTT. The chain uses TRBV11-1 and TRBJ2-3; 10 nucleotides match TRBD2. CDR3 length: 16 residues. Germline lookup yields CDR1 SGHAT and CDR2 FQDESV (reference sequence). V was clipped by 4 bases and J by 4 bases; unmatched bases: 8.

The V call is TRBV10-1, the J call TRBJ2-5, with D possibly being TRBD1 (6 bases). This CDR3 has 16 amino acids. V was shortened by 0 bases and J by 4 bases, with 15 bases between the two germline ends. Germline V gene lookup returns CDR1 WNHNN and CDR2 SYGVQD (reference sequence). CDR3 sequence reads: CASSESATGSGETQYF. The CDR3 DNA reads TGCGCCAGCAGTGAGTCGGCAACAGGGTCGGGAGAGACCCAGTACTTC.

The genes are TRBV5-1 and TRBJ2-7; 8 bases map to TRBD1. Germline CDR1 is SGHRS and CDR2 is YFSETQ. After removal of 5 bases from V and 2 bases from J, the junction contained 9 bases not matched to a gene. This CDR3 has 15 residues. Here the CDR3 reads CASRKLGQDAYEQYF. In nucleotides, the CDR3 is TGCGCCAGCAGAAAATTGGGACAGGACGCCTACGAGCAGTACTTC.

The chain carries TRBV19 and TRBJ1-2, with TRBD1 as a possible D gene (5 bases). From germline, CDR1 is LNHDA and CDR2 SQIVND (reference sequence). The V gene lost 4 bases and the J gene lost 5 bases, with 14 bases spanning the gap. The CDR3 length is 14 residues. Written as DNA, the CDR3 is TGTGCCAGTAGTAGTCTGACAGCAAGTTATGGCTACACCTTC. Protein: CASSSLTASYGYTF.

The CDR3 sequence: CASSIGKRLYGYTF. Here the CDR3 DNA reads TGTGCCAGTAGTATAGGGAAACGACTCTATGGCTACACCTTC. The V call is TRBV19, the J call TRBJ1-2; unclear D gene. V was shortened by 1 base and J by 4 bases, with 10 bases between the two germline ends. The CDR3 is 14 amino acids. CDR1 and CDR2 (germline): LNHDA, SQIVND (reference sequence).

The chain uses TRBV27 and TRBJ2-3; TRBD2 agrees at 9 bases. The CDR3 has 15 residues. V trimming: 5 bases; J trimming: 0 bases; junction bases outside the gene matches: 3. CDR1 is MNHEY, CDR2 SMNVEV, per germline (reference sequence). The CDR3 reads CASSVAGASTDTQYF. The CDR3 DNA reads TGTGCCAGCAGTGTAGCGGGGGCTAGCACAGATACGCAGTATTTT.

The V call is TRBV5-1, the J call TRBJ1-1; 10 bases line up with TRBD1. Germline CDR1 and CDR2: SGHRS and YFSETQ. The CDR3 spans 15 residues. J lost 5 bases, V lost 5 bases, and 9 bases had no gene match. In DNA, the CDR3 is TGCGCCAGCAGAGACCGGGACAGGGGAAATACTGAAGCTTTCTTT. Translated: CASRDRDRGNTEAFF.

CDR3 residues: CASRALAGEQFF. In DNA, the CDR3 is TGTGCCAGCAGAGCACTAGCGGGAGAGCAGTTCTTC. The rearrangement joins TRBV7-8 to TRBJ2-1, with 10 bases that match TRBD2. V was clipped by 6 bases and J by 10 bases; unmatched bases: 3. The CDR3 contains 12 residues. Germline CDR1 reads SGHVS; CDR2 reads FQNEAQ.

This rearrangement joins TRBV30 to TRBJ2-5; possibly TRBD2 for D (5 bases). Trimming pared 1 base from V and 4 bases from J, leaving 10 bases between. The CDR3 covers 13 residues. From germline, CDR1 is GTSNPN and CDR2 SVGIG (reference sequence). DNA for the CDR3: TGTGCCTGGAGTGACCTAGCCGGAGAGACCCAGTACTTC. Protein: CAWSDLAGETQYF.

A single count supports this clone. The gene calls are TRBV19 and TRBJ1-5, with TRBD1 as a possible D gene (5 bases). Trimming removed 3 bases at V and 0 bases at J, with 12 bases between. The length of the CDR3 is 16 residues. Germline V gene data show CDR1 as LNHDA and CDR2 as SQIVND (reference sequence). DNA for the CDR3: TGTGCCAGTAGTATCGGGGGAATTCATAGCAATCAGCCCCAGCATTTT. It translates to CASSIGGIHSNQPQHF.

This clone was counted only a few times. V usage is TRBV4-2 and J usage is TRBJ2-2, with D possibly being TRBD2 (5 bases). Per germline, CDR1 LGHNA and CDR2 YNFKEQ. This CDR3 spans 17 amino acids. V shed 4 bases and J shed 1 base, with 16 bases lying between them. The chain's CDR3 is CASSLADFRGNTGELFF. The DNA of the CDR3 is TGTGCCAGCAGCCTTGCGGACTTTAGAGGGAACACCGGGGAGCTGTTTTTT.

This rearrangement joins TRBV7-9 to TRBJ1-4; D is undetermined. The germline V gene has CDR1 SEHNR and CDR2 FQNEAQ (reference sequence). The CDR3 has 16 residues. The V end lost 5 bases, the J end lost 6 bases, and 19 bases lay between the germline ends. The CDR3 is CASSPRETTFDEKLFF. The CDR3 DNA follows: TGTGCCAGCAGCCCGAGAGAAACTACCTTCGATGAAAAACTGTTTTTT.

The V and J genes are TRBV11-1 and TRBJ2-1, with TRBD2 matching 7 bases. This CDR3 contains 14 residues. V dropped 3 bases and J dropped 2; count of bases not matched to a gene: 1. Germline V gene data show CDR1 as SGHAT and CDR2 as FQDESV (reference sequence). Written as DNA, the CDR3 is TGTGCCAGCAGCTTTGGACTAGCCTACAATGAGCAGTTCTTC. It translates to CASSFGLAYNEQFF.

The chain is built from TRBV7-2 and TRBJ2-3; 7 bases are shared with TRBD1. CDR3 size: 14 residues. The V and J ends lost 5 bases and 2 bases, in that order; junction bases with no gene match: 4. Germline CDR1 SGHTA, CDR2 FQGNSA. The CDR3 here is CASSPGQSTDTQYF. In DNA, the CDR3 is TGTGCCAGCAGCCCGGGACAGTCCACAGATACGCAGTATTTT.

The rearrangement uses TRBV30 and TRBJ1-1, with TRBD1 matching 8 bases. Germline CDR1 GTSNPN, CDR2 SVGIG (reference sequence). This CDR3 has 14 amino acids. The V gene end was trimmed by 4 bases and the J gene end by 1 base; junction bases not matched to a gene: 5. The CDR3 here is CAWTGGLENTEAFF. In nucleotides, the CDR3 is TGTGCCTGGACAGGGGGCTTGGAGAACACTGAAGCTTTCTTT.

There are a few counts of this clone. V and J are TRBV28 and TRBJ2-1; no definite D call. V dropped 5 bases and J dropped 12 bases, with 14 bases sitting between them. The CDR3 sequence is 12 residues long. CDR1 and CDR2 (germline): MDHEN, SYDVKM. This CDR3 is CASSPQHLGQFF. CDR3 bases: TGTGCCAGCAGTCCACAGCACTTGGGGCAGTTCTTC.

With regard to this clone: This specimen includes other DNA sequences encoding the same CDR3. CDR3 sequence reads: CAISESGTGNYGYTF. CDR3 DNA: TGTGCCATCAGTGAGTCGGGGACAGGGAACTATGGCTACACCTTC. The gene calls are TRBV10-3 and TRBJ1-2; 9 nucleotides agree with TRBD1. The CDR3 is made up of 15 amino acids. V was pared by 0 bases and J by 2 bases, with 1 base of the junction left unmatched. Germline loops: CDR1 ENHRY, CDR2 SYGVKD.

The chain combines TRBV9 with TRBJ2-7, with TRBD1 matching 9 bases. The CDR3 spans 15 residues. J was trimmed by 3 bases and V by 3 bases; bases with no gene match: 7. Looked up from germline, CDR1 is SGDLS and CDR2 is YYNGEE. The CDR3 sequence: CASSEGTGSIYEQYF. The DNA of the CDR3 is TGTGCCAGCAGCGAGGGGACAGGGAGCATCTACGAGCAGTACTTC.

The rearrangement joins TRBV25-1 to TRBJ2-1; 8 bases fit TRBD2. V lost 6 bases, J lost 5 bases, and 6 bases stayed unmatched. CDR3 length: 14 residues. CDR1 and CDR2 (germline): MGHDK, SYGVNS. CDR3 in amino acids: CASRAAGVHNEQFF. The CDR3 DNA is TGTGCCAGCAGAGCAGCGGGGGTTCACAATGAGCAGTTCTTC.

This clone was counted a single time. CDR3 sequence: CASSHRTALSYEQYF. The CDR3 nucleotides are TGTGCCAGCTCCCATCGCACAGCTCTCTCCTACGAGCAGTACTTC. This chain uses TRBV18 with TRBJ2-7, with unresolved D. The CDR3 covers 15 residues. CDR1 is KGHSH, CDR2 LQKENI, per germline. Trimming pared 6 bases from V and 0 bases from J, leaving 15 bases between.

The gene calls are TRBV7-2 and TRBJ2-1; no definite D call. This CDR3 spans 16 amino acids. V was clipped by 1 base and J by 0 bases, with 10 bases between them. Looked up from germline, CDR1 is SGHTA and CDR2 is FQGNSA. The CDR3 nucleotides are TGTGCCAGCAGCTTAGTCGGTCAACTCTCCTACAATGAGCAGTTCTTC. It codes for CASSLVGQLSYNEQFF.